This TCR beta chain derives from a study of T cells in Graves' hyperthyroidism and ophthalmopathy. Many counts were recorded for this clonotype. Diagnosing involved the use of clinical symptoms, serum thyroxine and TRAb, thyroid ultrasound and orbital computed tomography. TCR beta CDR3 sequences were amplified from RNA transcripts. During a first-round RT-PCR of the TCR CDR3, the HTBI primer set was used. TCRdb re-analysed the multiplex PCR reads in MiXCR, keeping a single row per CDR3 protein. This table holds a few hundred thousand distinct CDR3 sequences, around 15% found once. Sequencing was performed on blood. This sequence was found in a woman under 30 with Graves' hyperthyroidism.

The CDR3 sequence is CASSPGGGEDYGYTF. CDR3 bases: TGTGCCAGCAGCCCCGGGGGGGGGGAGGACTATGGCTACACCTTC. This chain links TRBV7-2 with TRBJ1-2; D perhaps matches TRBD1 (5 bases). The CDR3 contains 15 residues. Trimming took off 5 bases at V and 3 bases at J, with 16 bases between the two ends. The germline gives CDR1 SGHTA, CDR2 FQGNSA. Looking up the rest from reference TRBV7-2 and TRBJ1-2 gives the full variable domain: GAGVSQSPSNKVTEKGKDVELRCDPISGHTALYWYRQSLGQGLEFLIYFQGNSAPDKSGLPSDRFSAERTGGSVSTLTIQRTQQEDSAVYLCASSPGGGEDYGYTFGSGTRLTVV.